This paragraph covers one T cell receptor beta chain sequence. A read error may produce the germline difference seen at one junction end. The V gene's germline CDR1 is SSHAT and CDR2 FNYEAQ (reference sequence). This CDR3 is built from 13 residues. The data derive from a study of OX40 agonist ivuxolimab in advanced cancers. Study in general: At 0.01 to 10 mg/kg, ivuxolimab was administered intravenously to patients every 2 weeks. Checkpoint inhibitors had been given previously to approximately 41% of patients. Patients achieving partial responses numbered three: one hepatocellular carcinoma case and two cutaneous melanoma cases.

Any history of autoimmune disease or systemic immunosuppression disqualified patients. Measured with immunoSEQ multiplex PCR; TCRdb has only the in-frame clones, and not every one. In the table there are about 27,000 clones, more than 70% of which are singletons. The origin of this receptor is an adult with an advanced solid tumor such as melanoma, head and neck, liver or kidney cancer. The sample was CD4+ or CD8+ T cells sorted from blood, taken in a trial of the OX40 agonist ivuxolimab. The rearrangement uses TRBV7-7 and TRBJ1-5, with a possible D match to TRBD1 (6 bases). The CDR3 bases are TGTGCTAGCAGTCGACAGGAGGACCAGCCCCAGCATTTT. This translates into CASSRQEDQPQHF.